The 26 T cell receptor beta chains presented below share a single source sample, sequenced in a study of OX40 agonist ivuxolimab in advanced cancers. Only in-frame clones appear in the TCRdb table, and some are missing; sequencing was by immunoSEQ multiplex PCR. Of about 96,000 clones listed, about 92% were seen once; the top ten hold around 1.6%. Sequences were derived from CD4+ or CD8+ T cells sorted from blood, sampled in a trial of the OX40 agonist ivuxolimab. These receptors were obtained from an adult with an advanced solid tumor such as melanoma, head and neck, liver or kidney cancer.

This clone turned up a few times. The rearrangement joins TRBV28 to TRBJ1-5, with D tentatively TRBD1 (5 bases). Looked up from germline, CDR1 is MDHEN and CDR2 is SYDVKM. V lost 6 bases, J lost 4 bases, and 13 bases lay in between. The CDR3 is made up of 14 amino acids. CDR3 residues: CASRGETPNQPQHF. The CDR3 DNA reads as TGTGCCAGCAGGGGGGAGACACCTAATCAGCCCCAGCATTTT. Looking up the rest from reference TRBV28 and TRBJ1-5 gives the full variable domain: DVKVTQSSRYLVKRTGEKVFLECVQDMDHENMFWYRQDPGLGLRLIYFSYDVKMKEKGDIPEGYSVSREKKERFSLILESASTNQTSMYLCASRGETPNQPQHFGDGTRLSIL.

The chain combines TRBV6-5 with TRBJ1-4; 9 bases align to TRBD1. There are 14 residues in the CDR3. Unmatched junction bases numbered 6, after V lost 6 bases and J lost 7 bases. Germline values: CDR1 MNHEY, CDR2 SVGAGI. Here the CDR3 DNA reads TGTGCCAGCAGGGGACAGGGAACAGGTGAAAAACTGTTTTTT. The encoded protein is CASRGQGTGEKLFF.

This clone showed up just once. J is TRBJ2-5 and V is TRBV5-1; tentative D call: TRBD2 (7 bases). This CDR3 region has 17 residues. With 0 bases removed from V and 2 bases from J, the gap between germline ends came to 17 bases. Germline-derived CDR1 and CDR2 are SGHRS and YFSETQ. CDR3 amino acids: CASSLGGASGAQETQYF. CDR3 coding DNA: TGCGCCAGCAGCTTGGGGGGGGCTAGCGGAGCTCAAGAGACCCAGTACTTC.

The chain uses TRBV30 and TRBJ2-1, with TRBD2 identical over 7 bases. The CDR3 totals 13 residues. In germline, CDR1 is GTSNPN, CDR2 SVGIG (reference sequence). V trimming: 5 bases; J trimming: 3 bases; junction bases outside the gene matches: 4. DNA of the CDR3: TGTGCCTGGGGCAGGGAGGGCTACAATGAGCAGTTCTTC. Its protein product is CAWGREGYNEQFF.

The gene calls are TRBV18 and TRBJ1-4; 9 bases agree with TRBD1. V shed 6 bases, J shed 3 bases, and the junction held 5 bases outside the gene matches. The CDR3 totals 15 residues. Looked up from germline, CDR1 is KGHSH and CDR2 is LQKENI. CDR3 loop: CASSPRTGANEKLFF. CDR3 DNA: TGTGCCAGCTCCCCTCGGACAGGGGCTAATGAAAAACTGTTTTTT. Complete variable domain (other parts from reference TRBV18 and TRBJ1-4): NAGVMQNPRHLVRRRGQEARLRCSPMKGHSHVYWYRQLPEEGLKFMVYLQKENIIDESGMPKERFSAEFPKEGPSILRIQQVVRGDSAAYFCASSPRTGANEKLFFGSGTQLSVL.

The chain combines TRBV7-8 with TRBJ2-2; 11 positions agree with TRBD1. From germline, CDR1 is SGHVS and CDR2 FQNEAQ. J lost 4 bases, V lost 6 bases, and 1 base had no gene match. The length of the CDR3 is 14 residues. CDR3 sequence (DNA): TGTGCCAGCAGAGGGACAGGGGGCACCGGGGAGCTGTTTTTT. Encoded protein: CASRGTGGTGELFF.

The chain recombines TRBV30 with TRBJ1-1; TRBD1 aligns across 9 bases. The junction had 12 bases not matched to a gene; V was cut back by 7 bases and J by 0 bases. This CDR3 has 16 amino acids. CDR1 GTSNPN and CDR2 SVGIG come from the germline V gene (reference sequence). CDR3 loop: CAFSSGTGRLNTEAFF. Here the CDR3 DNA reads TGTGCCTTCTCTTCCGGGACAGGGCGCTTGAACACTGAAGCTTTCTTT. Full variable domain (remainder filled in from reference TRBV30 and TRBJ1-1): SQTIHQWPATLVQPVGSPLSLECTVEGTSNPNLYWYRQAAGRGLQLLFYSVGIGQISSEVPQNLSASRPQDRQFILSSKKLLLSDSGFYLCAFSSGTGRLNTEAFFGQGTRLTVV.

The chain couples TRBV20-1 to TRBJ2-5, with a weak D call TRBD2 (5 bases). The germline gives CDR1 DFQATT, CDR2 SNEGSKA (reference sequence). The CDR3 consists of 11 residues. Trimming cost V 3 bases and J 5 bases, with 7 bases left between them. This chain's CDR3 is CSASPGETQYF. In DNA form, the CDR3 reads TGCAGTGCTAGTCCGGGGGAGACCCAGTACTTC.

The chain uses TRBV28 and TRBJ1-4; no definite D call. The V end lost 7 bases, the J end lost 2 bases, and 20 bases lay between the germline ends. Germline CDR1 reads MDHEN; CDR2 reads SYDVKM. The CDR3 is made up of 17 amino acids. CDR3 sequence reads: CASNTATGMETNEKLFF. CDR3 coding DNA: TGTGCCAGCAACACGGCGACGGGGATGGAGACTAATGAAAAACTGTTTTTT.

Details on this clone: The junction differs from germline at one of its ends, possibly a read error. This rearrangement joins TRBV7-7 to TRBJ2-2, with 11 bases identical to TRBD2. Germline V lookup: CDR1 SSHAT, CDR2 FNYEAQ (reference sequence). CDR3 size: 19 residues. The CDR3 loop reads CASSPTVLAGGSRTGELFF. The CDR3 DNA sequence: TGTGCTAGCAGCCCTACCGTCCTAGCGGGGGGCTCGCGCACCGGGGAGCTGTTTTTT.

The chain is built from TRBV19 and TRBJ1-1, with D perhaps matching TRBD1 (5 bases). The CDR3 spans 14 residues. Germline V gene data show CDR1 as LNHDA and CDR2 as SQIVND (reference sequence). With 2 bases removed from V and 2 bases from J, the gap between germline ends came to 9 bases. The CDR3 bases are TGTGCCAGTAGTATAATTCAGGGAAACACTGAAGCTTTCTTT. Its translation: CASSIIQGNTEAFF.

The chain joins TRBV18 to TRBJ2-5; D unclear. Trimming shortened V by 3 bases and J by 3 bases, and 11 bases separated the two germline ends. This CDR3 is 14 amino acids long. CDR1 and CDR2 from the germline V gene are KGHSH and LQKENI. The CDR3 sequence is CASSPVLREETQYF. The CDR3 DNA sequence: TGTGCCAGCTCACCGGTTCTGAGAGAAGAGACCCAGTACTTC.

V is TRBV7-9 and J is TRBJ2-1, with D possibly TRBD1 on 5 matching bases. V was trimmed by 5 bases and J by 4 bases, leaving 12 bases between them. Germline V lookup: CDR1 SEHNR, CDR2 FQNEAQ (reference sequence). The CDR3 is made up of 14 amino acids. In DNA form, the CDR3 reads TGTGCCAGCAGCAAGACGTCAGGGTACAATGAGCAGTTCTTC. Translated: CASSKTSGYNEQFF.

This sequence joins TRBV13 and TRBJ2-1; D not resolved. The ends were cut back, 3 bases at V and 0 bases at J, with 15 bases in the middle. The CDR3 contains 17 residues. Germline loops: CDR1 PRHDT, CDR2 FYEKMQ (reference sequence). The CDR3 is CASSFEVGLSSYNEQFF. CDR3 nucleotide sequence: TGTGCCAGCAGCTTCGAAGTCGGATTAAGCTCCTACAATGAGCAGTTCTTC.

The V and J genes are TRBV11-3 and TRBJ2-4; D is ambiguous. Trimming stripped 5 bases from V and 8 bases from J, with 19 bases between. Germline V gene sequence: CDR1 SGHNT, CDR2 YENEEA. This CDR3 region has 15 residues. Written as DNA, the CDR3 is TGTGCCAGCAGCCAACGCAAGGGTGGAGACGACATTCAGTACTTC. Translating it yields CASSQRKGGDDIQYF.

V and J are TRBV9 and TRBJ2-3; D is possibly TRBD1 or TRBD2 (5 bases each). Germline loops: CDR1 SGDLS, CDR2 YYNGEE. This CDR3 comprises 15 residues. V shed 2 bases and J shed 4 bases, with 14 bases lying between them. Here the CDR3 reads CASSVHPGASDTQYF. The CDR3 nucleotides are TGTGCCAGCAGCGTTCACCCCGGGGCCTCAGATACGCAGTATTTT. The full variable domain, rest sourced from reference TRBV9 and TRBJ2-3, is DSGVTQTPKHLITATGQRVTLRCSPRSGDLSVYWYQQSLDQGLQFLIQYYNGEERAKGNILERFSAQQFPDLHSELNLSSLELGDSALYFCASSVHPGASDTQYFGPGTRLTVL.

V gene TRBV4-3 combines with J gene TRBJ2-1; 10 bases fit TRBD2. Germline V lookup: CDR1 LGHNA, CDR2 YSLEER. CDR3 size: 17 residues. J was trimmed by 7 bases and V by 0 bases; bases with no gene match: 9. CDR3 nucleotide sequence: TGCGCCAGCAGCCAAGATCCAGCGGGAGGGGCTCGGAATGAGCAGTTCTTC. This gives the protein CASSQDPAGGARNEQFF.

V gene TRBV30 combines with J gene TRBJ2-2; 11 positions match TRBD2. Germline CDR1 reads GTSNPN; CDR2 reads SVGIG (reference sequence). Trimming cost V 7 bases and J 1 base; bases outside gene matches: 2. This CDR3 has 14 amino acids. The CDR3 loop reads CASTSGRNTGELFF. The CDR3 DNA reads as TGTGCCTCCACTAGCGGGAGGAACACCGGGGAGCTGTTTTTT.

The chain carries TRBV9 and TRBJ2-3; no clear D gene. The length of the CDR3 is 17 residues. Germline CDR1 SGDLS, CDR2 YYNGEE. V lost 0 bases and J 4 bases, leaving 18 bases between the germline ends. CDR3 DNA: TGTGCCAGCAGCGTAGGGAGAAGCCTCCAAGTGGCAGATACGCAGTATTTT. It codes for CASSVGRSLQVADTQYF. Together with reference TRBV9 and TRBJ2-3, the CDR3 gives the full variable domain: DSGVTQTPKHLITATGQRVTLRCSPRSGDLSVYWYQQSLDQGLQFLIQYYNGEERAKGNILERFSAQQFPDLHSELNLSSLELGDSALYFCASSVGRSLQVADTQYFGPGTRLTVL.

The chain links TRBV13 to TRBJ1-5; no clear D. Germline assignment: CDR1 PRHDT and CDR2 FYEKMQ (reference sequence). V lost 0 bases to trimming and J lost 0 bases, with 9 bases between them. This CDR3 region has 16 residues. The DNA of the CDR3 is TGTGCCAGCAGCTTAGGCGGCGGGTATAGCAATCAGCCCCAGCATTTT. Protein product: CASSLGGGYSNQPQHF. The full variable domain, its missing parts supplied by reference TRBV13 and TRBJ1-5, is AAGVIQSPRHLIKEKRETATLKCYPIPRHDTVYWYQQGPGQDPQFLISFYEKMQSDKGSIPDRFSAQQFSDYHSELNMSSLELGDSALYFCASSLGGGYSNQPQHFGDGTRLSIL.

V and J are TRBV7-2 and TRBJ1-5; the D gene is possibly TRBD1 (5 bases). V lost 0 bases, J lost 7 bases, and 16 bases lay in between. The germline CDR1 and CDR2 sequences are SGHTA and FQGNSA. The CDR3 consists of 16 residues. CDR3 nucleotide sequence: TGTGCCAGCAGCTTAGCGGGTATAGGGGCGTCGCAGCCCCAGCATTTT. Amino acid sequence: CASSLAGIGASQPQHF.

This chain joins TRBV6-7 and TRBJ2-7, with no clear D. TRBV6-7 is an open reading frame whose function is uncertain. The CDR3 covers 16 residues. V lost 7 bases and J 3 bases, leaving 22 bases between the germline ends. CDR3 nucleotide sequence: TGTGCCAGCACCCATTTAGTGGCTGAGGCTAGCTACGAGCAGTACTTC. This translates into CASTHLVAEASYEQYF.

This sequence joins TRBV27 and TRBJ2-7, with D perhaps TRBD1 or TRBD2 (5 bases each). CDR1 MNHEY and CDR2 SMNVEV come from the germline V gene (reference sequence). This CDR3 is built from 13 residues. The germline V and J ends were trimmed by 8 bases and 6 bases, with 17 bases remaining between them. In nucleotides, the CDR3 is TGTGCCAGCGGTATGGGGGTAAATACCGAGCAGTACTTC. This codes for CASGMGVNTEQYF.

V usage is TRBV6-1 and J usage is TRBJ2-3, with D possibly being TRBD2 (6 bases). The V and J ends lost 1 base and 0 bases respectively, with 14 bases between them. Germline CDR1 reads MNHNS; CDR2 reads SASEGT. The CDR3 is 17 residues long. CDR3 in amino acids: CASSEVYSGDSTDTQYF. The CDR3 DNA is TGTGCCAGCAGTGAAGTTTATTCGGGGGACAGCACAGATACGCAGTATTTT.

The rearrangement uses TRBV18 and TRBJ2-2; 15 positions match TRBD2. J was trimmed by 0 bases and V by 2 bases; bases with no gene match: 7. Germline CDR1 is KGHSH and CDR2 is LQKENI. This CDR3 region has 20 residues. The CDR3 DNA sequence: TGTGCCAGCTCACCATGGGGACTAGCGGGAGGCGTACCGAACACCGGGGAGCTGTTTTTT. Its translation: CASSPWGLAGGVPNTGELFF.

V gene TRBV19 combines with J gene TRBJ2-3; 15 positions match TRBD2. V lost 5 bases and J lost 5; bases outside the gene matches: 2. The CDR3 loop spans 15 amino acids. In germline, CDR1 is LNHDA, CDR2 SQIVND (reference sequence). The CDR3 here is CASSGLAGGLDTQYF. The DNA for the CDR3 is TGTGCCAGTAGTGGACTAGCGGGAGGGCTAGATACGCAGTATTTT.